This is a list of T cell receptor beta chains from one sample in a study of shared clonotypes between healthy human individuals. Generated by immunoSEQ multiplex PCR, the TCRdb table keeps only in-frame clones and is missing some. This table holds about 750,000 clones, almost 95% found once. Input material: naive CD8+ T cells sorted from blood. Receptors were obtained from a man aged 30-40 years in good health. The CDR3 runs from the conserved cysteine through the conserved F or W. The D gene is left open where the match is weak.

14	TRBV19	NA	TRBJ2-3	TGTGCCAGTACTATCGGACCGGGGGCAGATACGCAGTATTTT	CASTIGPGADTQYF
15	TRBV7-8	NA	TRBJ1-4	TGTGCCAGCAGCTTAGGTACAGGAGCCTATGGAAAACTGTTTTTT	CASSLGTGAYGKLFF
13	TRBV28	NA	TRBJ1-1	TGTGCCAGCAGTTTATCAGGCTCCTTTGAAGCTTTCTTT	CASSLSGSFEAFF
15	TRBV13	TRBD2	TRBJ2-7	TGTGCCAGCAGCTTAAGGACTAGCCTAAGCCACGAGCAGTACTTC	CASSLRTSLSHEQYF
15	TRBV27	TRBD2	TRBJ2-1	TGTGCCAGTAAGGGCGCGGGAGTTGGGGGCAATGAGCAGTTCTTC	CASKGAGVGGNEQFF
13	TRBV11-2	NA	TRBJ1-4	TGTGCCAGCAGCTTAGACTCTTTGGAAAAACTGTTTTTT	CASSLDSLEKLFF
14	TRBV5-6	NA	TRBJ2-2	TGTGCCAGCAGCTTGGTACAGAACACCGGGGAGCTGTTTTTT	CASSLVQNTGELFF
13	TRBV7-9	NA	TRBJ1-1	TGTGCCAGCAGCGGAAACGCGAGGATCGAAGCTTTCTTT	CASSGNARIEAFF
15	TRBV7-8	NA	TRBJ2-3	TGTGCCAGCAGCCCCGCCCTATCAAACACAGATACGCAGTATTTT	CASSPALSNTDTQYF
16	TRBV5-6	NA	TRBJ1-3	TGTGCCAGCAGCTTGGAGGCAAGATACTCTGGAAACACCATATATTTT	CASSLEARYSGNTIYF
15	TRBV6-1	NA	TRBJ2-3	TGTGCCAGCAGACCGGGTCCCGGTAAGACAGATACGCAGTATTTT	CASRPGPGKTDTQYF
15	TRBV27	NA	TRBJ2-1	TGTGCCAGCAGTCCAACCACCGCTCCATACAATGAGCAGTTCTTC	CASSPTTAPYNEQFF
12	TRBV29-1	NA	TRBJ1-5	TGCAGCGTGTCATCTCTGGGTCAGCCCCAGCATTTT	CSVSSLGQPQHF
16	TRBV14	TRBD1	TRBJ2-7	TGTGCCAGCAGCCAAGACGACAGGGGGCTTTACTACGAGCAGTACTTC	CASSQDDRGLYYEQYF
14	TRBV25-1	TRBD2	TRBJ2-1	TGTGCCAGCAGTGAAAGTGGCGGGAGTCATGAGCAGTTCTTC	CASSESGGSHEQFF
16	TRBV28	NA	TRBJ1-2	TGTGCCAGCAGTTCCATTATTCCCGACAGGATCTATGGCTACACCTTC	CASSSIIPDRIYGYTF
15	TRBV5-1	NA	TRBJ2-1	TGCGCCAGCTGCCCGGGTACGAGCTCCTACAATGAGCAGTTCTTC	CASCPGTSSYNEQFF